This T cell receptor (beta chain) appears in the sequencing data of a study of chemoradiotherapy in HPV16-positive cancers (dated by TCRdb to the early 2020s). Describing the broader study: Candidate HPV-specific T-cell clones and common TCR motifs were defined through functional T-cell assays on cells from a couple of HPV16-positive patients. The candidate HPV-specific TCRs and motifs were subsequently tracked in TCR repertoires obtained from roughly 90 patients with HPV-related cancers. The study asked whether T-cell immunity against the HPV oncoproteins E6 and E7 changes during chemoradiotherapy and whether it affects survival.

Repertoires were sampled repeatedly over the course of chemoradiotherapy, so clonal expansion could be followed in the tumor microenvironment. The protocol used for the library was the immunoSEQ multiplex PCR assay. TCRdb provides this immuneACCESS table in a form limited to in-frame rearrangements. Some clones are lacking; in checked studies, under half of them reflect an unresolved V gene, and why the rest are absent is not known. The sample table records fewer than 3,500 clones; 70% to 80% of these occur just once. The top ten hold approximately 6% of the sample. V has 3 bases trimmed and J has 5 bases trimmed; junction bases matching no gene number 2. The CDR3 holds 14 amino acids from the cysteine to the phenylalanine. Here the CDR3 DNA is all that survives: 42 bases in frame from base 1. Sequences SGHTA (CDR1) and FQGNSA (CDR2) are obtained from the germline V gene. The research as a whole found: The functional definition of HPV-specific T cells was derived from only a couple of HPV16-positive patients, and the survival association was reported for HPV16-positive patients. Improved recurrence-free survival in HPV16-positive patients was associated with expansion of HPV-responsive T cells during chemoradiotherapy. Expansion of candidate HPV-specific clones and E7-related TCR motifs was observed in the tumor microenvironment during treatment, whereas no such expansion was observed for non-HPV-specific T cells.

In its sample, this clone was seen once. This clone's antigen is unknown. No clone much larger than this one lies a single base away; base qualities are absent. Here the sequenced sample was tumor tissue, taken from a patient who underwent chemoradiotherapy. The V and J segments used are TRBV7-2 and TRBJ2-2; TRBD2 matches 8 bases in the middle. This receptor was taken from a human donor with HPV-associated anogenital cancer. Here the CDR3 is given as CASSFGTRTGELFF. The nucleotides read TGTGCCAGCAGCTTCGGGACTAGAACCGGGGAGCTGTTTTTT.